This TCR beta chain was found in a study of blood T cell repertoires in COVID-19. With V trimmed by 4 bases and J by 10 bases, 6 bases remained unmatched. Germline values: CDR1 ENHRY, CDR2 SYGVKD. The CDR3 consists of 12 residues. Clones were sequenced by immunoSEQ multiplex PCR, and TCRdb holds only the in-frame ones, with some missing. Of approximately 440,000 clones listed, about 90% are singletons. What was sequenced was PBMCs or T cells enriched from blood (not recorded which). The source is a man between 18 and 29 years old who had recovered from COVID-19. The chain carries TRBV10-3 and TRBJ1-1, with 7 nucleotides matching TRBD1. CDR3 in amino acids: CAISVSGGRAFF. The CDR3, as DNA: TGTGCCATCAGTGTGTCAGGGGGTAGAGCTTTCTTT.